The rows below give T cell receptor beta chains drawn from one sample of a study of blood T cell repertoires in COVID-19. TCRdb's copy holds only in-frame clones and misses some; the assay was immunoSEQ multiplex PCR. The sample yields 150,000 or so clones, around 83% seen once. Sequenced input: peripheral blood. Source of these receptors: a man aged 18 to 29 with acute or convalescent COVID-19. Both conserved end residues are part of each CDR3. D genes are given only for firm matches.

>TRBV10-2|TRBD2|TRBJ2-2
TGCGCCAGCAGTCCCAAACTAGCGGGGGGGTACACCGGGGAGCTGTTTTTT
CASSPKLAGGYTGELFF
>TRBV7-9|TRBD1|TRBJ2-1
TGTGCCAGCAGCTTAGCACGACAGGGTGTCCACAATGAGCAGTTCTTC
CASSLARQGVHNEQFF
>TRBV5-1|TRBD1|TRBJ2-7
TGCGCCAGCAGCTCGCAAGGACAGGGAAACTACGAGCAGTACTTC
CASSSQGQGNYEQYF
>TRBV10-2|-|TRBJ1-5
TGCGCCAGCAGTGGCCCGGTAGAGGATCAGCCCCAGCATTTT
CASSGPVEDQPQHF
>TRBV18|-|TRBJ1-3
TGTGCCAGCTCCCCGGCTGCTCCGGGCACCATATATTTT
CASSPAAPGTIYF
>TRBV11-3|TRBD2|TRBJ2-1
TGTGCCAGCAGCTTATCATCTAGCGGGGGACCCTACAATGAGCAGTTCTTC
CASSLSSSGGPYNEQFF
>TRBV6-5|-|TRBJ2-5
TGTGCCAGCAGTCGCGATCCCCAAGAGACCCAGTACTTC
CASSRDPQETQYF
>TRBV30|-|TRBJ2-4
TGTGCCTCCCAAGCGACCCCAAACATTCAGTACTTC
CASQATPNIQYF
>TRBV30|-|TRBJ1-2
TGTGCCTGGAGTCCGAACAGGGCTGGCTACACCTTC
CAWSPNRAGYTF
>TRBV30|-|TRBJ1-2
TGTGCCGGAAGCGGGAGACAAATGAACTATGGCTACACCTTC
CAGSGRQMNYGYTF